Each of the 3 T cell receptor beta chains below was sequenced from the same sample in a study of shared clonotypes between healthy human individuals. The method was immunoSEQ multiplex PCR; TCRdb's version includes in-frame clones alone and lacks a portion of them. The table has about a million clones, 77% seen once. The specimen sequenced was memory CD4+ T cells from PBMCs. The subset: CD45RA-negative fraction. The source is a man between 18 and 29 years old in good health. Some clones in this sample may be carry-over from other donors' samples.

The chain employs TRBV5-4 and TRBJ2-4; D unclear. CDR3 length: 14 amino acids. V lost 4 bases and J lost 6, with 14 bases in between. Germline V CDR1 and CDR2: SGHNT, YYREEE (reference sequence). The CDR3 sequence: CASSEAGRRNIQYF. The DNA of the CDR3 is TGTGCCAGCAGCGAAGCCGGACGGAGAAACATTCAGTACTTC.

V usage is TRBV11-2 and J usage is TRBJ2-2; no clear D gene. The germline gives CDR1 SGHAT, CDR2 FQNNGV. The CDR3 sequence is 13 residues long. V was trimmed by 1 base and J by 7 bases, leaving 7 bases between them. CDR3 nucleotide sequence: TGTGCCAGCAGCTTAGTCGGGTTCGGGGAGCTGTTTTTT. Protein sequence: CASSLVGFGELFF.

This clone was seen only a few times. The chain is built from TRBV27 and TRBJ2-1; the match to TRBD2 covers 8 bases. In germline, CDR1 is MNHEY, CDR2 SMNVEV (reference sequence). V shed 3 bases and J 3 bases; nucleotides not matched to a gene: 1. CDR3 length: 14 amino acids. CDR3 coding DNA: TGTGCCAGCAGTTTCACTAGCGGCTACAATGAGCAGTTCTTC. It yields the protein CASSFTSGYNEQFF.